These 19 T cell receptor beta chains share one sample of origin, sequenced in a study of blood T cell repertoires in COVID-19. Assay used: immunoSEQ multiplex PCR; TCRdb lists only in-frame clones, some missing. The sample carries 250,000 or so clones, 80% to 85% recorded once. The sample comprised peripheral blood. These receptors were collected from a woman aged 40 to 49 who had recovered from COVID-19.

This clone was seen once. V gene TRBV5-4 combines with J gene TRBJ2-7; D gene unclear. Trimming removed 3 bases at V and 5 bases at J, with 15 bases between. CDR3 length: 14 amino acids. Germline V lookup: CDR1 SGHNT, CDR2 YYREEE (reference sequence). The chain's CDR3 is CASSSGPRSDEQYF. In DNA, the CDR3 is TGTGCCAGCAGCTCGGGTCCCCGGTCCGACGAGCAGTACTTC.

J is TRBJ1-5 and V is TRBV28; 8 positions match TRBD1. V was clipped by 6 bases and J by 0 bases; unmatched bases: 4. The CDR3 has 15 residues. Germline CDR1 and CDR2: MDHEN and SYDVKM. Here the CDR3 reads CASSHGQGSNQPQHF. CDR3 DNA: TGTGCCAGCAGCCATGGACAGGGTAGCAATCAGCCCCAGCATTTT.

The chain joins TRBV12-3 or TRBV12-4 to TRBJ1-4; D is undetermined. The CDR3 sequence is 13 residues long. Trimming took off 3 bases at V and 8 bases at J, with 10 bases between the two ends. CDR3 sequence (DNA): TGTGCCAGCAGTTTTAATCTCGGGGAAAAACTGTTTTTT. Its translation: CASSFNLGEKLFF.

The chain is built from TRBV7-6 and TRBJ2-7; TRBD1 aligns across 7 bases. Trimming took 4 bases from V and 3 from J; bases not matched to a gene: 9. The CDR3 loop spans 15 amino acids. Germline values: CDR1 SGHVS, CDR2 FNYEAQ. The CDR3 loop is CASSSSPGQYYEQYF. The CDR3, as DNA: TGTGCCAGCAGCTCCAGCCCGGGACAGTACTACGAGCAGTACTTC. The variable domain in full, with the rest retrieved from reference TRBV7-6 and TRBJ2-7, is GAGVSQSPRYKVTKRGQDVALRCDPISGHVSLYWYRQALGQGPEFLTYFNYEAQQDKSGLPNDRFSAERPEGSISTLTIQRTEQRDSAMYRCASSSSPGQYYEQYFGPGTRLTVT.

The sample holds a few counts of this clone. The chain recombines TRBV7-9 with TRBJ2-2; TRBD2 aligns across 11 bases. The CDR3 contains 19 residues. The junction had 13 bases not matched to a gene; V was cut back by 5 bases and J by 2 bases. Germline values: CDR1 SEHNR, CDR2 FQNEAQ (reference sequence). The CDR3 spells CASSPLAGGLSKNTGELFF. The DNA for the CDR3 is TGTGCCAGCAGCCCCTTAGCGGGGGGGCTGAGTAAAAACACCGGGGAGCTGTTTTTT. Full variable domain (remainder filled in from reference TRBV7-9 and TRBJ2-2): DTGVSQNPRHKITKRGQNVTFRCDPISEHNRLYWYRQTLGQGPEFLTYFQNEAQLEKSRLLSDRFSAERPKGSFSTLEIQRTEQGDSAMYLCASSPLAGGLSKNTGELFFGEGSRLTVL.

V usage is TRBV18 and J usage is TRBJ1-1; no clear D. CDR3 length: 16 residues. Between the trimmed V and J ends, which lost 7 bases and 0 bases, there was a span of 18 bases. Germline CDR1 and CDR2: KGHSH and LQKENI. CDR3 residues: CASFPTPQAMNTEAFF. DNA of the CDR3: TGTGCCAGCTTCCCAACTCCCCAGGCTATGAACACTGAAGCTTTCTTT.

This clone appeared a single time. This chain links TRBV25-1 with TRBJ1-6; tentatively, D is TRBD1 (5 bases). The CDR3 is made up of 15 amino acids. Germline loops: CDR1 MGHDK, CDR2 SYGVNS. Trimming removed 1 base at V and 14 bases at J, with 18 bases between. DNA of the CDR3: TGTGCCAGCAGTGAATTGGCAGGGCGGGGAGCCACCCTCCACTTT. This codes for CASSELAGRGATLHF.

The CDR3 loop is CAWRPGTGLSPLHF. CDR3 nucleotide sequence: TGTGCCTGGAGGCCCGGGACAGGGCTGTCACCCCTCCACTTT. The genes are TRBV30 and TRBJ1-6; TRBD1 matches at 9 bases. This CDR3 region has 14 residues. Unmatched junction bases numbered 7, after V lost 3 bases and J lost 10 bases. Germline CDR1 reads GTSNPN; CDR2 reads SVGIG (reference sequence).

The rearrangement joins TRBV5-4 to TRBJ1-2, with D possibly matching TRBD1 (6 bases). V shed 3 bases and J shed 0 bases, with 12 bases lying between them. The CDR3 totals 15 residues. Germline V gene lookup returns CDR1 SGHNT and CDR2 YYREEE (reference sequence). CDR3 sequence reads: CASSSPGAANYGYTF. CDR3 DNA: TGTGCCAGCAGCTCCCCAGGGGCCGCTAACTATGGCTACACCTTC.

The sample holds one count of this clone. This rearrangement joins TRBV5-1 to TRBJ1-4; D is unclear. Per the germline V gene, CDR1 is SGHRS and CDR2 is YFSETQ. This CDR3 has 15 residues. V lost 0 bases and J lost 7, with 13 bases in between. The CDR3 is CASSLVGLRGEKLFF. The CDR3 DNA sequence: TGCGCCAGCAGCTTGGTTGGCCTACGGGGTGAAAAACTGTTTTTT.

This CDR3 reads CASSVGPGQGEQYF. The DNA for the CDR3 is TGTGCCAGCAGCGTAGGCCCGGGACAGGGCGAGCAGTACTTC. This chain joins TRBV9 and TRBJ2-7; 9 bases match TRBD1. This CDR3 has 14 residues. The germline gives CDR1 SGDLS, CDR2 YYNGEE. V lost 0 bases, J lost 6 bases, and 4 bases stayed unmatched.

The chain has TRBV19 and TRBJ2-1, with 10 nucleotides matching TRBD2. The germline V gene has CDR1 LNHDA and CDR2 SQIVND (reference sequence). V shed 6 bases and J 3 bases; nucleotides not matched to a gene: 5. The CDR3 is made up of 15 amino acids. CDR3 protein: CASRERGGRYNEQFF. The CDR3 region has the DNA TGTGCCAGTAGGGAGCGGGGGGGCCGCTACAATGAGCAGTTCTTC.

This clone was observed once. The chain recombines TRBV6-5 with TRBJ2-7; 10 bases fit TRBD1. Germline CDR1 is MNHEY and CDR2 is SVGAGI. Germline trimming cut 7 bases from V and 4 bases from J; bases unmatched to any gene: 7. The CDR3 spans 14 residues. DNA of the CDR3: TGTGCCAGCACCGACCGGGGACAGGGGTACGAGCAGTACTTC. It encodes CASTDRGQGYEQYF.

The rearrangement links TRBV11-3 to TRBJ1-6; D is ambiguous. The CDR3 loop spans 15 amino acids. Trimming pared 5 bases from V and 2 bases from J, leaving 10 bases between. Germline-derived CDR1 and CDR2 are SGHNT and YENEEA. CDR3 sequence reads: CASSPRGAYNSPLHF. The CDR3 nucleotides are TGTGCCAGCAGCCCACGGGGTGCCTATAATTCACCCCTCCACTTT.

The V call is TRBV5-1, the J call TRBJ1-6, with a tentative D call TRBD1 (5 bases). Germline CDR1 SGHRS, CDR2 YFSETQ. This CDR3 has 17 amino acids. Trimming left V 4 bases short and J 0 bases short, with 14 bases between. CDR3 sequence (DNA): TGCGCCAGCAGCCTAACGACAGCTAGCTCCTATAATTCACCCCTCCACTTT. Its protein is CASSLTTASSYNSPLHF.

The chain links TRBV5-4 to TRBJ2-3; 7 bases line up with TRBD2. V was pared by 0 bases and J by 5 bases, with 6 bases of the junction left unmatched. The V gene's germline CDR1 is SGHNT and CDR2 YYREEE (reference sequence). The CDR3 runs 15 residues. CDR3 bases: TGTGCCAGCAGCTTGGCCAACAGCGGGGTAGATACGCAGTATTTT. This encodes CASSLANSGVDTQYF.

This clone was found a few times. The chain is built from TRBV6-1 and TRBJ2-7; TRBD1 matches at 9 bases. This CDR3 is built from 15 residues. V trimming: 1 base; J trimming: 6 bases; junction bases outside the gene matches: 7. Germline-derived CDR1 and CDR2 are MNHNS and SASEGT. CDR3: CASSEEGTGSGEQYF. CDR3 coding DNA: TGTGCCAGCAGTGAAGAGGGGACAGGGTCGGGCGAGCAGTACTTC.

The rearrangement links TRBV28 to TRBJ1-2, with D maybe TRBD1 (5 bases). The CDR3 covers 12 residues. Trimming stripped 8 bases from V and 4 bases from J, with 11 bases between. From germline, CDR1 is MDHEN and CDR2 SYDVKM. The CDR3 loop is CASQSGGYGYTF. CDR3 nucleotides: TGTGCCAGCCAGTCCGGGGGCTATGGCTACACCTTC.

The chain uses TRBV6-6 and TRBJ1-2, with D perhaps TRBD1 (5 bases). The ends were cut back, 7 bases at V and 0 bases at J, with 9 bases in the middle. The CDR3 is 13 residues long. The germline V gene encodes CDR1 MNHNY and CDR2 SVGAGI (reference sequence). This CDR3 reads CASIGAANYGYTF. The CDR3 DNA is TGTGCCAGCATAGGGGCGGCTAACTATGGCTACACCTTC.